This is a list of T cell receptor beta chains from one sample in a study of graft-versus-host responses after intestinal transplantation. Produced via immunoSEQ multiplex PCR; TCRdb's table is partial and in-frame only. This sample carries over 10,000 clones, 80% to 95% of them seen once, and the ten largest clones take about 4.4%. Sequenced here: PBMCs, sampled about 37 months after intestinal transplantation. These receptors all come from a human patient who received an intestinal transplant, so some T cells may come from the graft donor. Each CDR3 is given with its conserved first and last residue. A D gene is named only where the DNA matches it firmly. The size entry is marked missing in some rows and otherwise reads once, few, many or a size class.

d_gene: TRBD1
j_gene: TRBJ1-5
abundance: -
v_gene: TRBV9
CDR3aa: CASSGGQGVGQPQHF
CDR3nt: TGTGCCAGCAGCGGCGGACAGGGGGTAGGGCAGCCCCAGCATTTT

d_gene: TRBD1
j_gene: TRBJ2-7
abundance: once
v_gene: TRBV27
CDR3aa: CASRPPDRAYEQYF
CDR3nt: TGTGCCAGCAGACCACCGGACAGGGCCTACGAGCAGTACTTC

d_gene: TRBD2
j_gene: TRBJ2-1
abundance: few
v_gene: TRBV2
CDR3aa: CASSGDYPYNEQFF
CDR3nt: TGTGCCAGCAGTGGGGACTACCCGTACAATGAGCAGTTCTTC

d_gene: -
j_gene: TRBJ1-1
abundance: -
v_gene: TRBV5-4
CDR3aa: CASSSGEAEAFF
CDR3nt: TGTGCCAGCAGCTCTGGAGAAGCTGAAGCTTTCTTT

d_gene: TRBD2
j_gene: TRBJ2-5
abundance: -
v_gene: TRBV7-9
CDR3aa: CASSSGLAGMVETQYF
CDR3nt: TGTGCCAGCAGCTCCGGACTAGCGGGGATGGTAGAGACCCAGTACTTC

d_gene: -
j_gene: TRBJ1-4
abundance: -
v_gene: TRBV6-1
CDR3aa: CASSEIEKLFF
CDR3nt: TGTGCCAGCAGTGAGATAGAAAAACTGTTTTTT

d_gene: -
j_gene: TRBJ1-4
abundance: once
v_gene: TRBV4-1
CDR3aa: CASSRTLGEKLFF
CDR3nt: TGCGCCAGCAGTAGGACTTTGGGAGAAAAACTGTTTTTT

d_gene: -
j_gene: TRBJ2-7
abundance: medium-sized
v_gene: TRBV10-3
CDR3aa: CAIMGDGRYEQYF
CDR3nt: TGTGCCATCATGGGGGACGGACGATACGAGCAGTACTTC

d_gene: TRBD1
j_gene: TRBJ2-3
abundance: -
v_gene: TRBV2
CDR3aa: CASKDRVTDTQYF
CDR3nt: TGTGCCAGCAAGGACAGGGTTACAGATACGCAGTATTTT

d_gene: -
j_gene: TRBJ2-2
abundance: -
v_gene: TRBV7-9
CDR3aa: CASSLSFLSGELFF
CDR3nt: TGTGCCAGCAGTTTAAGCTTTCTGTCCGGGGAGCTGTTTTTT

d_gene: -
j_gene: TRBJ1-1
abundance: -
v_gene: TRBV12-5
CDR3aa: CASGIRWHTEAFF
CDR3nt: TGTGCTAGTGGTATCCGGTGGCATACTGAAGCTTTCTTT

d_gene: TRBD2
j_gene: TRBJ2-3
abundance: -
v_gene: TRBV2
CDR3aa: CASRLAGGIDTQYF
CDR3nt: TGTGCCAGCAGACTAGCGGGGGGTATAGATACGCAGTATTTT

d_gene: -
j_gene: TRBJ2-7
abundance: -
v_gene: TRBV6-1
CDR3aa: CASSELARAVSYEQYF
CDR3nt: TGTGCCAGCAGTGAATTGGCTAGGGCAGTATCCTACGAGCAGTACTTC

d_gene: -
j_gene: TRBJ2-7
abundance: -
v_gene: TRBV7-9
CDR3aa: CASSPPPEQYF
CDR3nt: TGTGCCAGCAGCCCGCCCCCCGAGCAGTACTTC

d_gene: -
j_gene: TRBJ2-7
abundance: -
v_gene: TRBV5-5
CDR3aa: CASSLRQEGEQYF
CDR3nt: TGTGCCAGCAGCCTGCGACAGGAGGGCGAGCAGTACTTC

d_gene: TRBD2
j_gene: TRBJ2-1
abundance: -
v_gene: TRBV6-4
CDR3aa: CASSEIAGAGNEQFF
CDR3nt: TGTGCCAGCAGTGAAATAGCGGGGGCGGGTAATGAGCAGTTCTTC

d_gene: -
j_gene: TRBJ1-1
abundance: -
v_gene: TRBV18
CDR3aa: CASSPQGRVNTEAFF
CDR3nt: TGTGCCAGCTCACCCCAGGGACGGGTGAACACTGAAGCTTTCTTT

d_gene: -
j_gene: TRBJ2-7
abundance: -
v_gene: TRBV7-5
CDR3aa: CASSPGLVYEQYF
CDR3nt: TGTGCCAGCAGCCCCGGACTGGTCTACGAGCAGTACTTC

d_gene: -
j_gene: TRBJ2-7
abundance: -
v_gene: TRBV11-2
CDR3aa: CASSTYYEQYF
CDR3nt: TGTGCCAGCAGCACGTACTACGAGCAGTACTTC

d_gene: TRBD2
j_gene: TRBJ2-5
abundance: -
v_gene: TRBV9
CDR3aa: CASSAPSGGEETQYF
CDR3nt: TGTGCCAGCAGCGCCCCCAGCGGGGGGGAAGAGACCCAGTACTTC

d_gene: -
j_gene: TRBJ1-2
abundance: -
v_gene: TRBV5-1
CDR3aa: CASSLDGMADPNGYTF
CDR3nt: TGCGCCAGCAGCTTGGACGGCATGGCGGATCCCAATGGCTACACCTTC

d_gene: -
j_gene: TRBJ1-6
abundance: few
v_gene: TRBV5-6
CDR3aa: CASSLGSTSRSLHF
CDR3nt: TGTGCCAGCAGTTTGGGGAGTACAAGTCGGTCCCTCCACTTT

d_gene: -
j_gene: TRBJ1-2
abundance: -
v_gene: TRBV28
CDR3aa: CASSFRDSGGYTF
CDR3nt: TGTGCCAGCAGTTTTCGGGATTCGGGTGGCTACACCTTC

d_gene: TRBD2
j_gene: TRBJ2-7
abundance: -
v_gene: TRBV9
CDR3aa: CASSVDPAGLYEQYF
CDR3nt: TGTGCCAGCAGCGTAGATCCAGCGGGGCTCTACGAGCAGTACTTC

d_gene: TRBD1
j_gene: TRBJ2-7
abundance: -
v_gene: TRBV13
CDR3aa: CASSPTGGPYEQYF
CDR3nt: TGTGCCAGCAGCCCGACAGGGGGGCCCTACGAGCAGTACTTC

d_gene: TRBD1
j_gene: TRBJ2-7
abundance: -
v_gene: TRBV7-1
CDR3aa: CASSLRGTDYEQYF
CDR3nt: TGTGCCAGCAGCTTGCGAGGGACAGACTACGAGCAGTACTTC

d_gene: TRBD1
j_gene: TRBJ1-2
abundance: -
v_gene: TRBV2
CDR3aa: CASSQDRGDGGYTF
CDR3nt: TGTGCCAGCAGCCAGGACAGGGGAGATGGTGGCTACACCTTC

d_gene: -
j_gene: TRBJ2-2
abundance: -
v_gene: TRBV5-1
CDR3aa: CASSLELGTGELFF
CDR3nt: TGCGCCAGCAGCTTGGAATTGGGGACCGGGGAGCTGTTTTTT

d_gene: -
j_gene: TRBJ1-2
abundance: -
v_gene: TRBV11-2
CDR3aa: CASSLGQSYGYTF
CDR3nt: TGTGCCAGCAGCTTAGGACAGTCCTATGGCTACACCTTC

d_gene: TRBD1
j_gene: TRBJ2-1
abundance: -
v_gene: TRBV18
CDR3aa: CASSPPRGTDGGGEQFF
CDR3nt: TGTGCCAGCTCACCACCGCGAGGGACAGACGGCGGTGGTGAGCAGTTCTTC

d_gene: -
j_gene: TRBJ1-5
abundance: -
v_gene: TRBV6-1
CDR3aa: CASTPISAHNQPQHF
CDR3nt: TGTGCCAGCACTCCCATCTCGGCCCACAATCAGCCCCAGCATTTT

d_gene: -
j_gene: TRBJ1-1
abundance: -
v_gene: TRBV19
CDR3aa: CASSPELGTEAFF
CDR3nt: TGTGCCAGTAGTCCGGAGCTGGGCACTGAAGCTTTCTTT